This entry lists 11 T cell receptor beta chains sequenced from one sample in a study of blood T cell repertoires in COVID-19. The protocol was immunoSEQ multiplex PCR, while the TCRdb copy is restricted to in-frame clones and leaves out a portion. The sample carries around 260,000 clones, roughly 86% recorded once. Material: peripheral blood. Receptors originate from a woman between 55 and 75 years old with COVID-19, enrolled during active disease.

The CDR3, as DNA: TGCGCCAGCAGCTCTCGCGGGGGAGATCAGCCCCAGCATTTT. Encoded protein: CASSSRGGDQPQHF. This rearrangement joins TRBV5-1 to TRBJ1-5; maybe TRBD1 (5 bases). Germline V gene data show CDR1 as SGHRS and CDR2 as YFSETQ. The V gene lost 3 bases and the J gene lost 5 bases, with 12 bases spanning the gap. There are 14 residues in the CDR3.

The chain carries TRBV9 and TRBJ2-1; D possibly corresponds to TRBD2 (6 bases). Per the germline V gene, CDR1 is SGDLS and CDR2 is YYNGEE. This CDR3 region has 15 residues. V lost 4 bases to trimming and J lost 10 bases, with 21 bases between them. CDR3 sequence reads: CASSPLARDHGEQFF. The CDR3 nucleotides read TGTGCCAGCAGCCCCCTGGCGCGGGACCACGGGGAGCAGTTCTTC.

The chain employs TRBV3-1 (or the pseudogene TRBV3-2) and TRBJ2-7, with 13 bases matching TRBD2. Losses at the gene ends were 4 bases for V and 2 bases for J; bases not matched to a gene: 5. This CDR3 has 16 residues. Germline V gives CDR1 LGHDT, CDR2 YNNKEL (reference sequence). In DNA, the CDR3 is TGTGCCAGCAGCCTACTTGGACTAGCGGGAGCCTACGAGCAGTACTTC. Translation gives CASSLLGLAGAYEQYF.

V is TRBV29-1 and J is TRBJ2-1, with D maybe TRBD2 (5 bases). V lost 3 bases and J 7 bases, leaving 16 bases between the germline ends. The germline CDR1 and CDR2 sequences are SQVTM and ANQGSEA. The CDR3 is made up of 14 amino acids. CDR3 coding DNA: TGCAGCGTTGATTTTGGGTCTCCGGGAAATGAGCAGTTCTTC. Translated: CSVDFGSPGNEQFF.

The rearrangement joins TRBV28 to TRBJ1-2; D is perhaps TRBD1 (6 bases). Germline CDR1 and CDR2: MDHEN and SYDVKM. This CDR3 has 14 amino acids. V lost 7 bases to trimming and J lost 4 bases, with 16 bases between them. The CDR3 DNA is TGTGCCAGCACCTCTCCAGGGGAGCTCTATGGCTACACCTTC. This encodes CASTSPGELYGYTF.

The chain couples TRBV4-2 to TRBJ1-4; D perhaps matches TRBD1 (6 bases). Germline V gene lookup returns CDR1 LGHNA and CDR2 YNFKEQ. This CDR3 contains 15 residues. The germline V and J ends were trimmed by 5 bases and 8 bases, with 18 bases remaining between them. Here the CDR3 DNA reads TGTGCCAGCAGCGAAGGAAACAGGGAGGGGGAAAAACTGTTTTTT. Translating gives CASSEGNREGEKLFF.

V gene TRBV18 combines with J gene TRBJ1-3; possibly TRBD1 for D (6 bases). Deletions cut 3 bases from V and 0 bases from J, with 9 bases between. This CDR3 is built from 15 residues. Germline V gene sequence: CDR1 KGHSH, CDR2 LQKENI. As DNA, the CDR3 is TGTGCCAGCTCACCTGCGGACAGCTCTGGAAACACCATATATTTT. Residues: CASSPADSSGNTIYF.

The chain employs TRBV24-1 and TRBJ2-5; D may be TRBD1 (6 bases). V was cut by 5 bases and J by 4 bases, with 19 bases left in between. The germline V gene has CDR1 KGHDR and CDR2 SFDVKD. The CDR3 runs to 16 residues. The CDR3 loop reads CATSGGGRGSAETQYF. The CDR3 DNA reads TGTGCCACCAGTGGAGGGGGAAGGGGGTCTGCAGAGACCCAGTACTTC.

This rearrangement joins TRBV27 to TRBJ2-7; D not certain. V was pared by 3 bases and J by 0 bases, with 3 bases between. The CDR3 runs to 12 residues. Germline CDR1 reads MNHEY; CDR2 reads SMNVEV (reference sequence). The CDR3: CASSLSSYEQYF. The CDR3 bases are TGTGCCAGCAGTTTGAGCTCCTACGAGCAGTACTTC.

This clone was detected once. The chain links TRBV5-1 to TRBJ2-5, with D possibly TRBD2 on 6 matching bases. The V and J ends lost 3 bases and 5 bases respectively, with 17 bases between them. CDR1 and CDR2 (germline): SGHRS, YFSETQ. CDR3 size: 15 residues. The CDR3 here is CASSSGTYGGETQYF. CDR3 bases: TGCGCCAGCAGCTCGGGGACCTACGGAGGGGAGACCCAGTACTTC.

This chain joins TRBV5-1 and TRBJ2-1; 11 positions agree with TRBD2. J gave up 6 bases and V 3 bases, and 5 bases lay outside the gene matches. The germline gives CDR1 SGHRS, CDR2 YFSETQ. The CDR3 is 15 residues long. The CDR3 DNA reads TGCGCCAGCAGCTCATCTAGCGGGAGGTTCAATGAGCAGTTCTTC. Amino acid sequence: CASSSSSGRFNEQFF.